One sample yielded the 19 T cell receptor beta chains listed below, sequenced in a study of blood T cell repertoires in COVID-19 (dated by TCRdb to the early 2020s). The receptor library was made with the immunoSEQ multiplex PCR assay. TCRdb stores this immuneACCESS table with in-frame sequences only. Part of the clones is absent; in the studies checked, under half of the shortfall reflects unresolved V genes, and no reason is known for the rest. This sample holds nearly 110,000 clones; around 90% were observed only once. 4% to 6% of the sample is held by the ten biggest clonotypes. The specimen sequenced was peripheral blood. The receptor source for this set is a man aged 40-50 years with active or convalescent COVID-19.

On this clone: At one boundary the junction diverges from the germline segment, which might be a read error. This chain uses TRBV30 with TRBJ2-3, with D perhaps matching TRBD2 (6 bases). The length of the CDR3 is 11 residues. Germline values: CDR1 GTSNPN, CDR2 SVGIG (reference sequence). CDR3 protein: CAWSVGGTPDF. The CDR3 region has the DNA TGTGCCTGGAGTGTAGGAGGGACCCCTGATTTT.

The chain joins TRBV19 to TRBJ1-2; D is unclear. Germline V gene data show CDR1 as LNHDA and CDR2 as SQIVND (reference sequence). The CDR3 extends over 11 amino acids. The V end lost 7 bases, the J end lost 13 bases, and 16 bases lay between the germline ends. The CDR3 loop reads CASMGVDRSTF. The CDR3 coding sequence is TGTGCCAGTATGGGAGTCGATCGTTCCACCTTC.

In DNA form, the CDR3 reads TGTGCCAGTAGTATGTCACCTAGCAGCGAGCAGTTCTTC. Translating gives CASSMSPSSEQFF. The chain couples TRBV19 to TRBJ2-1, with TRBD2 as a possible D gene (5 bases). Trimming took 3 bases from V and 10 from J, leaving 13 bases between them. Germline CDR1 LNHDA, CDR2 SQIVND (reference sequence). The CDR3 contains 13 residues.

The chain joins TRBV5-1 to TRBJ1-1; no clear D. Between the trimmed V and J ends, which lost 7 bases and 1 base, there was a span of 11 bases. This CDR3 has 13 amino acids. Germline V gene lookup returns CDR1 SGHRS and CDR2 YFSETQ. The CDR3 bases are TGCGCCAGCGGCCTCGACAAGAACACTGAAGCTTTCTTT. It is translated as CASGLDKNTEAFF.

The V gene is TRBV19, the J gene TRBJ1-2, with 8 bases that match TRBD1. The CDR3 contains 15 residues. Trimming at V came to 4 bases and at J to 6 bases, leaving 10 bases not matched to a gene. Germline CDR1 reads LNHDA; CDR2 reads SQIVND (reference sequence). CDR3 DNA: TGTGCCAGTAGTACCGCCGTCGACAGGGGAGATGGCTACACCTTC. Translation: CASSTAVDRGDGYTF.

The chain links TRBV7-9 to TRBJ1-2; TRBD1 aligns across 9 bases. CDR1 and CDR2 from the germline V gene are SEHNR and FQNEAQ (reference sequence). This CDR3 contains 14 residues. V dropped 5 bases and J dropped 4; count of bases not matched to a gene: 5. CDR3 sequence: CASSPQGAGYGYTF. CDR3 sequence (DNA): TGTGCCAGCAGCCCACAGGGGGCGGGCTATGGCTACACCTTC.

V and J are TRBV7-3 and TRBJ2-7; 7 bases match TRBD1. The CDR3 extends over 14 amino acids. V gave up 0 bases and J gave up 4 bases; unmatched junction bases: 3. CDR1 is SGHTA and CDR2 is FQGTGA in the germline V gene. Here the CDR3 reads CASSLTGQLYEQYF. The DNA for the CDR3 is TGTGCCAGCAGCTTAACGGGACAGCTTTACGAGCAGTACTTC.

V is TRBV7-2 and J is TRBJ1-5, with 9 bases that match TRBD1. J was trimmed by 8 bases and V by 3 bases; bases with no gene match: 5. CDR3 length: 14 amino acids. Looked up from germline, CDR1 is SGHTA and CDR2 is FQGNSA. The CDR3: CASSFNTGGEPQHF. CDR3 in DNA: TGTGCCAGCAGCTTTAACACAGGGGGCGAGCCCCAGCATTTT.

The chain has TRBV4-3 and TRBJ2-1; D perhaps matches TRBD2 (5 bases). V lost 2 bases, J lost 4 bases, and 12 bases lay in between. CDR1 LGHNA and CDR2 YSLEER come from the germline V gene. This CDR3 contains 15 residues. This CDR3 reads CASSQTNGVYNEQFF. Here the CDR3 DNA reads TGCGCCAGCAGCCAAACTAACGGGGTATACAATGAGCAGTTCTTC.

This clone was detected only once. The chain uses TRBV9 and TRBJ2-2; D is ambiguous. Germline V CDR1 and CDR2: SGDLS, YYNGEE. The CDR3 totals 14 residues. V lost 0 bases and J 5 bases, leaving 8 bases between the germline ends. The CDR3 DNA follows: TGTGCCAGCAGCGTAGACACGAGGACCGGGGAGCTGTTTTTT. Translating it yields CASSVDTRTGELFF.

The chain combines TRBV28 with TRBJ1-2, with a tentative D call TRBD1 (5 bases). CDR1 and CDR2 (germline): MDHEN, SYDVKM. There are 13 residues in the CDR3. The ends were cut back, 3 bases at V and 7 bases at J, with 12 bases in the middle. The CDR3 sequence is CASSFGRVGGYTF. CDR3 DNA sequence: TGTGCCAGCAGTTTCGGCAGGGTCGGTGGCTACACCTTC.

The chain links TRBV11-2 to TRBJ2-1, with 11 bases matching TRBD2. CDR1 and CDR2 (germline): SGHAT, FQNNGV. V shed 2 bases and J 10 bases; nucleotides not matched to a gene: 4. The CDR3 extends over 14 amino acids. The CDR3 DNA follows: TGTGCCAGCAGCTTAATCGGGACTAGCGGAGAGCAGTTCTTC. This encodes CASSLIGTSGEQFF.

This clone was seen only once. V is TRBV30 and J is TRBJ2-3; 8 bases agree with TRBD2. J was trimmed by 3 bases and V by 2 bases; bases with no gene match: 4. CDR1 is GTSNPN and CDR2 is SVGIG in the germline V gene (reference sequence). The CDR3 loop spans 14 amino acids. CDR3 sequence (DNA): TGTGCCTGGAGTTTGAGCGGGAGTACAGATACGCAGTATTTT. Translated: CAWSLSGSTDTQYF. The full variable domain, its missing parts supplied by reference TRBV30 and TRBJ2-3, is SQTIHQWPATLVQPVGSPLSLECTVEGTSNPNLYWYRQAAGRGLQLLFYSVGIGQISSEVPQNLSASRPQDRQFILSSKKLLLSDSGFYLCAWSLSGSTDTQYFGPGTRLTVL.

The CDR3 loop is CAWRQNSPLHF. The CDR3 DNA follows: TGTGCCTGGAGACAGAATTCACCCCTCCACTTT. The chain has TRBV30 and TRBJ1-6; D unclear. Per the germline V gene, CDR1 is GTSNPN and CDR2 is SVGIG (reference sequence). CDR3 length: 11 amino acids. With 3 bases removed from V and 7 bases from J, the gap between germline ends came to 4 bases.

The chain has TRBV18 and TRBJ1-1; 8 bases fit TRBD1. CDR3 length: 18 residues. With V trimmed by 1 base and J by 1 base, 11 bases remained unmatched. Germline lookup yields CDR1 KGHSH and CDR2 LQKENI. The CDR3 DNA follows: TGTGCCAGCTCACCACGGGTGGGTCAGGGGGCGGCGAACACTGAAGCTTTCTTT. Translating it yields CASSPRVGQGAANTEAFF.

The chain couples TRBV29-1 to TRBJ2-7; 7 positions match TRBD1. This CDR3 is built from 12 residues. Germline trimming cut 6 bases from V and 3 bases from J; bases unmatched to any gene: 5. The germline gives CDR1 SQVTM, CDR2 ANQGSEA. The DNA for the CDR3 is TGCAGCGTGAGCAGGGGGAGCTACGAGCAGTACTTC. It translates to CSVSRGSYEQYF.

The V gene is TRBV14, the J gene TRBJ2-7, with D perhaps TRBD2 (5 bases). Trimming took off 4 bases at V and 0 bases at J, with 10 bases between the two ends. The CDR3 spans 14 residues. Germline assignment: CDR1 SGHDN and CDR2 FVKESK. Here the CDR3 reads CASSPRGYSYEQYF. The DNA for the CDR3 is TGTGCCAGCAGCCCACGAGGGTACTCCTACGAGCAGTACTTC.

CDR3: CASSLGGVGQLTEAFF. CDR3 bases: TGTGCCAGTAGTTTAGGGGGCGTGGGACAACTCACTGAAGCTTTCTTT. This chain uses TRBV19 with TRBJ1-1; 7 bases fit TRBD1. J gave up 4 bases and V 5 bases, and 13 bases lay outside the gene matches. The length of the CDR3 is 16 residues. Per the germline V gene, CDR1 is LNHDA and CDR2 is SQIVND (reference sequence).

The rearrangement joins TRBV7-3 to TRBJ2-1; D not certain. Germline V CDR1 and CDR2: SGHTA, FQGTGA. With 1 base removed from V and 4 bases from J, the gap between germline ends came to 8 bases. This CDR3 spans 14 amino acids. The CDR3: CASSLSDGYNEQFF. CDR3 bases: TGTGCCAGCAGCTTAAGTGACGGGTACAATGAGCAGTTCTTC.